This is a list of T cell receptor beta chains from one sample in a study of early T cells in non-severe SARS-CoV-2 infection. One entry per CDR3 protein, called by TCRdb with MiXCR from the 5' RACE reads. This table holds around 78,000 distinct CDR3 sequences, 11% to 15% found once. The sequenced material came from whole blood. Receptor source: an adult who was a healthcare worker with PCR-confirmed SARS-CoV-2 infection or an uninfected control (not recorded which). Each CDR3 is given with its conserved first and last residue. Fields, in order: J gene, clone size, V gene, D gene, CDR3 protein, CDR3 DNA. A D gene is named only where the DNA matches it firmly. Expanded clones get a size class; other rows say once, few or many, or leave the size out.

>TRBJ2-1|few|TRBV7-9|TRBD2
CASSTGTSGVENEQFF
TGTGCCAGCAGCACCGGGACTAGCGGCGTGGAGAATGAGCAGTTCTTC
>TRBJ2-1|many|TRBV6-1|TRBD2
CASRGTGGRAHNEQFF
TGTGCCAGCAGGGGAACCGGCGGGAGGGCCCATAATGAGCAGTTCTTC
>TRBJ1-4|few|TRBV6-2/TRBV6-3|NA
CASRTRDTSRTNEKLFF
TGTGCCAGCAGGACCCGGGACACATCTCGCACTAATGAAAAACTGTTTTTT
>TRBJ1-1|many|TRBV7-6|TRBD1
CASSSGGVNTEAFF
TGTGCCAGCAGTTCAGGGGGCGTGAACACTGAAGCTTTCTTT
>TRBJ2-5|many|TRBV15|NA
CATSGGTGHRTQYF
TGTGCCACCAGCGGAGGGACGGGGCACAGGACCCAGTACTTC
>TRBJ1-1|few|TRBV29-1|NA
CSVVGGVTEAFF
TGCAGCGTTGTGGGGGGGGTTACTGAAGCTTTCTTT
>TRBJ2-1|many|TRBV5-6|NA
CASSLSGGSYNEQFF
TGTGCCAGCAGCCTTAGCGGAGGCTCCTACAATGAGCAGTTCTTC
>TRBJ2-3|many|TRBV5-1|NA
CASSLDDTDTQYF
TGCGCCAGCAGCTTGGACGACACAGATACGCAGTATTTT
>TRBJ1-1|few|TRBV5-8|NA
CASSAWTNTEAFF
TGTGCCAGCAGTGCTTGGACTAACACTGAAGCTTTCTTT
>TRBJ2-1|few|TRBV19|NA
CASSITRGTYNEQFF
TGTGCCAGTAGTATAACCAGGGGCACCTACAATGAGCAGTTCTTC
>TRBJ1-3|few|TRBV19|NA
CASSTTSGNTIYF
TGTGCCAGTAGTACGACCTCTGGAAACACCATATATTTT
>TRBJ2-6|many|TRBV5-1|NA
CASSFNRAGANVLTF
TGCGCCAGCAGCTTCAACAGGGCTGGGGCCAACGTCCTGACTTTC
>TRBJ2-1|many|TRBV11-2|NA
CASSLEGPREQFF
TGTGCCAGCAGCTTAGAAGGCCCCCGGGAGCAGTTCTTC
>TRBJ2-3|NA|TRBV7-2|TRBD2
CASSPRLRSGGLLDTQYF
TGTGCCAGCAGCCCCCGCCTTCGTAGCGGGGGATTACTAGATACGCAGTATTTT
>TRBJ2-1|NA|TRBV9|TRBD2
CASSAPTHSGRRDEQFF
TGTGCCAGCAGCGCCCCCACCCATAGCGGGAGGAGGGATGAGCAGTTCTTC
>TRBJ2-5|NA|TRBV28|TRBD1
CASSQRQGVETQYF
TGTGCCAGCAGTCAAAGGCAGGGGGTCGAGACCCAGTACTTC
>TRBJ2-1|few|TRBV20-1|NA
CSARSATSQFF
TGCAGTGCTAGATCTGCGACAAGTCAGTTCTTC
>TRBJ2-7|many|TRBV6-5|TRBD1
CASSSPRTGSYEQYF
TGTGCCAGCAGTTCCCCTCGGACAGGCTCCTACGAGCAGTACTTC
>TRBJ1-6|many|TRBV18|TRBD1
CASSPRQGGNNSPLHF
TGTGCCAGCTCACCACGACAGGGAGGGAATAATTCACCCCTCCACTTT
>TRBJ2-3|NA|TRBV11-2|TRBD2
CASSPPSSAGASDTQYF
TGTGCCAGCAGCCCCCCTTCCTCAGCGGGAGCATCAGATACGCAGTATTTT
>TRBJ2-3|NA|TRBV9|NA
CASSVGSGARTDTQYF
TGTGCCAGCAGCGTAGGGAGTGGGGCCCGCACAGATACGCAGTATTTT
>TRBJ2-7|many|TRBV12-3/TRBV12-4|NA
CASSHSYEQYF
TGTGCCAGCAGTCACTCCTACGAGCAGTACTTC
>TRBJ2-7|NA|TRBV18|NA
CASSATPSGGGVYEQYF
TGTGCCAGCTCAGCCACCCCGTCCGGAGGGGGCGTCTACGAGCAGTACTTC
>TRBJ1-3|many|TRBV12-5|NA
CASGSSYRDTIYF
TGTGCTAGTGGTTCCTCCTACAGAGACACCATATATTTT
>TRBJ2-2|many|TRBV6-4|NA
CASSSRVPGELFF
TGTGCCAGCAGTTCCAGGGTCCCGGGGGAGCTGTTTTTT
>TRBJ1-2|NA|TRBV11-3|TRBD1
CASSPFPGGPSYGYTF
TGTGCCAGCAGCCCTTTCCCAGGGGGCCCCTCCTATGGCTACACCTTC
>TRBJ2-2|few|TRBV10-1|NA
CASSGGAPGGTGELFF
TGCGCCAGCAGTGGAGGAGCCCCCGGGGGTACCGGGGAGCTGTTTTTT
>TRBJ2-1|NA|TRBV28|TRBD2
CASSLPGGDYNEEFF
TGTGCCAGCAGTTTACCGGGAGGGGACTACAATGAGGAGTTCTTC
>TRBJ2-1|many|TRBV7-6|TRBD1
CASSSTYRGAYNEQFF
TGTGCCAGCAGCTCCACCTACAGGGGGGCCTACAATGAGCAGTTCTTC
>TRBJ2-7|few|TRBV12-3/TRBV12-4|TRBD1
CASSAGGTGVLYEQYF
TGTGCCAGCTCTGCCGGGGGGACAGGGGTTCTCTACGAGCAGTACTTC
>TRBJ2-5|many|TRBV5-6|TRBD1
CASSQGQGETQYF
TGTGCCAGCAGCCAAGGACAGGGCGAGACCCAGTACTTC
>TRBJ2-1|NA|TRBV4-1|NA
CASTFGGDNEQFF
TGCGCCAGCACGTTCGGAGGAGACAATGAGCAGTTCTTC
>TRBJ2-7|NA|TRBV5-1|TRBD2
CASSFGTSGKGAGEQYF
TGCGCCAGCAGCTTTGGAACTAGCGGGAAGGGAGCGGGGGAGCAGTACTTC
>TRBJ2-1|few|TRBV20-1|NA
CSARDYQGDFYNEQFF
TGCAGTGCTAGAGATTATCAGGGGGACTTCTACAATGAGCAGTTCTTC
>TRBJ2-6|once|TRBV9|NA
CASGGANVLTF
TGTGCCAGCGGGGGGGCCAACGTCCTGACTTTC
>TRBJ2-3|few|TRBV4-2|NA
CASSQEFGSGDTQYF
TGTGCCAGCAGCCAAGAATTTGGCTCTGGGGATACGCAGTATTTT
>TRBJ2-6|many|TRBV30|NA
CAWSEGGGAGANVLTF
TGTGCCTGGAGTGAAGGAGGGGGCGCTGGGGCCAACGTCCTGACTTTC